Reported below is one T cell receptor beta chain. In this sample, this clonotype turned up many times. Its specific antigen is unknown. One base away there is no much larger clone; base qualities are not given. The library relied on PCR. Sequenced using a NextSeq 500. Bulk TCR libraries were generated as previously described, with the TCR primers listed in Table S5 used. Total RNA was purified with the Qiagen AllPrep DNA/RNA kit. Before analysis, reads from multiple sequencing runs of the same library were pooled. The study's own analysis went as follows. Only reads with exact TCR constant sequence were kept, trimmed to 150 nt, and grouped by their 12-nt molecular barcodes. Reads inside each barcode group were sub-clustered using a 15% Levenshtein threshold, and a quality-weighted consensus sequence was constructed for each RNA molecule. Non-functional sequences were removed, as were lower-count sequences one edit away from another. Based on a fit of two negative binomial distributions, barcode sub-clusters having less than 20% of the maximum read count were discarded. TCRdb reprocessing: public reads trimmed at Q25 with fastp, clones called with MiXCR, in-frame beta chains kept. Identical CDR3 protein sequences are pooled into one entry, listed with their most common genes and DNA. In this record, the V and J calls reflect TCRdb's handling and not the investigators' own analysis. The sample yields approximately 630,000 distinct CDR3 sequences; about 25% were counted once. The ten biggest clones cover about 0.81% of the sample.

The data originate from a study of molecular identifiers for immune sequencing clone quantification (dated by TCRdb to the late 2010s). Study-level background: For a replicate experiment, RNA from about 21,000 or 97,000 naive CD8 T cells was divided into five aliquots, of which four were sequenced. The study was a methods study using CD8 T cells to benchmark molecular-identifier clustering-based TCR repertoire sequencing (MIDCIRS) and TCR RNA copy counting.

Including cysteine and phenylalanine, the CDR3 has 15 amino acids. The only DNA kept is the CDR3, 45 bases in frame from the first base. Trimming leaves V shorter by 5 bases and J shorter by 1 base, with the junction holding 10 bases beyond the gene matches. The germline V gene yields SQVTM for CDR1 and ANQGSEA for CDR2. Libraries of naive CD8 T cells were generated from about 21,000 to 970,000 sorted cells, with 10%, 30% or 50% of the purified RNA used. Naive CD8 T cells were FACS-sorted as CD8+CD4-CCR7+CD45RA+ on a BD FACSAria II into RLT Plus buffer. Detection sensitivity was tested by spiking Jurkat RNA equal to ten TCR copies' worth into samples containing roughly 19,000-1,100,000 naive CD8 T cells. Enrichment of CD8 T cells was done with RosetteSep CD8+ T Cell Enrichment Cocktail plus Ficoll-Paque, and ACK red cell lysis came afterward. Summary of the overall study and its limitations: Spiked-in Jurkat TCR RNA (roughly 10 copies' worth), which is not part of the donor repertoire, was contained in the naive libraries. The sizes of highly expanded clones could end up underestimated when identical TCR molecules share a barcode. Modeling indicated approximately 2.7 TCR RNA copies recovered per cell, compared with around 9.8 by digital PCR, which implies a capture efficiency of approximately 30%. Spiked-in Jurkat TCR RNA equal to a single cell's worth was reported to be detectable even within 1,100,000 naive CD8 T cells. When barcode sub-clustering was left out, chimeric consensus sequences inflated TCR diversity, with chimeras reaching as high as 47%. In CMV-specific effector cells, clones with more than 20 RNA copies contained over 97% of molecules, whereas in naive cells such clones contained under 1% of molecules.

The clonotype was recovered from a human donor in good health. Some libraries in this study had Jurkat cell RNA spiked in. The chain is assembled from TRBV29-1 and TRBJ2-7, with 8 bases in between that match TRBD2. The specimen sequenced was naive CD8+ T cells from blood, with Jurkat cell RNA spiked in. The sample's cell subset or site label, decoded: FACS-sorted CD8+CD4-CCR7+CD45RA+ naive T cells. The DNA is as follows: TGCAGCGTTCAGGGGTCGGGAGGGCCGTCCTACGAGCAGTACTTC. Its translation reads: CSVQGSGGPSYEQYF.